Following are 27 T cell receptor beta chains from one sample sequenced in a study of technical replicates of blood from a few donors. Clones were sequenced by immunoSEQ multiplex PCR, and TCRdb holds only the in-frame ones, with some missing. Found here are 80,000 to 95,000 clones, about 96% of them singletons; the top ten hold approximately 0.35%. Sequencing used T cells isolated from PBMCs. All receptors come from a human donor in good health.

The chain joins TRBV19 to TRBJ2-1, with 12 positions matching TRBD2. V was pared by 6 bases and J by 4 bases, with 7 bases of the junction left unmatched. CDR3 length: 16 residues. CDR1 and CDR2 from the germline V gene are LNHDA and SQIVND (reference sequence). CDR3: CASRVRTSGVYNEQFF. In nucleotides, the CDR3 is TGTGCCAGTAGGGTCAGGACTAGCGGGGTATACAATGAGCAGTTCTTC.

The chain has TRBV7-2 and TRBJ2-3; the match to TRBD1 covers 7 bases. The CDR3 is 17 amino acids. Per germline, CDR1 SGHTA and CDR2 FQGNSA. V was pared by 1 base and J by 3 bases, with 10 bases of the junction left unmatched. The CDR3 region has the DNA TGTGCCAGCAGCTTAGACAGGGGAAGTAGTGGTACAGATACGCAGTATTTT. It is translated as CASSLDRGSSGTDTQYF.

The CDR3 region is CAILRDRDSYEQYF. The CDR3 DNA reads TGTGCCATCCTCCGGGACAGGGACTCCTACGAGCAGTACTTC. The V gene is TRBV10-3, the J gene TRBJ2-7; TRBD1 agrees at 9 bases. V was pared by 8 bases and J by 0 bases, with 5 bases of the junction left unmatched. The CDR3 covers 14 residues. The germline V gene has CDR1 ENHRY and CDR2 SYGVKD.

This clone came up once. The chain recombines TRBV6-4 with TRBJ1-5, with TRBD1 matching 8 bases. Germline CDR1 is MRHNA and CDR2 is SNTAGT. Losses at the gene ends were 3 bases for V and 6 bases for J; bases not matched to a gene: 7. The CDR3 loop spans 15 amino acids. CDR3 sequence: CASSEFQGAAQPQHF. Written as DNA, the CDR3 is TGTGCCAGCAGTGAGTTTCAGGGGGCGGCTCAGCCCCAGCATTTT.

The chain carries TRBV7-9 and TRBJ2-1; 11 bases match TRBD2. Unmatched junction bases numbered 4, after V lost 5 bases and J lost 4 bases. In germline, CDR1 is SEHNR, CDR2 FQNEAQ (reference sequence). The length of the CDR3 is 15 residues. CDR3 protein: CASSLTSGRYNEQFF. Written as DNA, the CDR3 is TGTGCCAGCAGCCTAACTAGCGGGAGATACAATGAGCAGTTCTTC.

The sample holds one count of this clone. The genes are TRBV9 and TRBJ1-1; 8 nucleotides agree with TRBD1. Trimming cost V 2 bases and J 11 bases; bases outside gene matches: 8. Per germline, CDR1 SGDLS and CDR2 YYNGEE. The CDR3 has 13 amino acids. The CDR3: CASSVTGGNEAFF. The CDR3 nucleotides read TGTGCCAGCAGCGTCACAGGGGGAAATGAGGCTTTCTTT.

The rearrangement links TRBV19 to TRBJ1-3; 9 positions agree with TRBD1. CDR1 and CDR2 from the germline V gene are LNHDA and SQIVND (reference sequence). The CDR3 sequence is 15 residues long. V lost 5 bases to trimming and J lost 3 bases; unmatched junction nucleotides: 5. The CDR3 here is CASSLQGALGNTIYF. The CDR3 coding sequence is TGTGCCAGTAGTCTACAGGGGGCGCTTGGAAACACCATATATTTT. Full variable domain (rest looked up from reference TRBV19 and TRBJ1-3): DGGITQSPKYLFRKEGQNVTLSCEQNLNHDAMYWYRQDPGQGLRLIYYSQIVNDFQKGDIAEGYSVSREKKESFPLTVTSAQKNPTAFYLCASSLQGALGNTIYFGEGSWLTVV.

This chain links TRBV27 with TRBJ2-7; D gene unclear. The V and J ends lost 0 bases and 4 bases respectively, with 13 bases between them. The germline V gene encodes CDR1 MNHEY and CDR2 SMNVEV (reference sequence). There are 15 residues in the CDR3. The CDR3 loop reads CASSLSGPPRYEQYF. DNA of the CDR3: TGTGCCAGCAGTTTATCTGGTCCTCCTAGATACGAGCAGTACTTC.

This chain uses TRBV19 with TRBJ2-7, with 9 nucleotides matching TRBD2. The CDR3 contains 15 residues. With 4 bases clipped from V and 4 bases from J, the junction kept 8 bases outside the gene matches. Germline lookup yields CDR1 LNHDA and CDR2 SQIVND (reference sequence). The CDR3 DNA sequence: TGTGCCAGTAGTACCCTAGCGGGAACCCGATACGAGCAGTACTTC. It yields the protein CASSTLAGTRYEQYF.

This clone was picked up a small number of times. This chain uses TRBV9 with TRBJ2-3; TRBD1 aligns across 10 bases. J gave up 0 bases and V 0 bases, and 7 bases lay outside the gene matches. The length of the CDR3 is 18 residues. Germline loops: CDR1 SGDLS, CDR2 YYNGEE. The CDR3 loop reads CASSVALGQGLSTDTQYF. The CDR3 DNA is TGTGCCAGCAGCGTAGCCTTGGGACAGGGGCTTAGCACAGATACGCAGTATTTT.

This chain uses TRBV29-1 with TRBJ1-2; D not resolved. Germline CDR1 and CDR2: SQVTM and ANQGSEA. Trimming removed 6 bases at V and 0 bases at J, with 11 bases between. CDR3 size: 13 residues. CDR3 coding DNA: TGCAGCGTGAGGATGGATACTAACTATGGCTACACCTTC. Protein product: CSVRMDTNYGYTF.

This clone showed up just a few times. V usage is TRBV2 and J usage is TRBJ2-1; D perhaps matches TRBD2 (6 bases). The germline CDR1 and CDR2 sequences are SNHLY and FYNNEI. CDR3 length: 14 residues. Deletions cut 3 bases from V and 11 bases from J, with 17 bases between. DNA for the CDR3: TGTGCCAGCAGTGATGGGGGGACGTCACCCAAGCAGTTCTTC. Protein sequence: CASSDGGTSPKQFF.

As DNA, the CDR3 is TGTGCCAGCAGCCAAGATTGGCCGCGGACAAAGAGGACGCATACGCAGTATTTT. It encodes CASSQDWPRTKRTHTQYF. The chain combines TRBV14 with TRBJ2-3; TRBD1 might be the D (5 bases). From germline, CDR1 is SGHDN and CDR2 FVKESK. This CDR3 is built from 18 residues. V shed 0 bases and J shed 7 bases, with 23 bases lying between them.

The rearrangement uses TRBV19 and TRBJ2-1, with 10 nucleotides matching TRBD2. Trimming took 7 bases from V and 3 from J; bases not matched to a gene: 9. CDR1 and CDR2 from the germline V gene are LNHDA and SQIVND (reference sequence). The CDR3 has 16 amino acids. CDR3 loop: CASKELAGGDYNEQFF. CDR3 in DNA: TGTGCCAGTAAGGAGTTAGCGGGAGGTGACTACAATGAGCAGTTCTTC.

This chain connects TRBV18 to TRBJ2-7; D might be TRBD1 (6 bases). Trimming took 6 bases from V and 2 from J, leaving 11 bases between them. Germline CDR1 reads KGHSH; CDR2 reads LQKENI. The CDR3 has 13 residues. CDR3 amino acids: CASSRRTAYEQYF. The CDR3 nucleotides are TGTGCCAGCTCGCGGAGGACAGCCTACGAGCAGTACTTC.

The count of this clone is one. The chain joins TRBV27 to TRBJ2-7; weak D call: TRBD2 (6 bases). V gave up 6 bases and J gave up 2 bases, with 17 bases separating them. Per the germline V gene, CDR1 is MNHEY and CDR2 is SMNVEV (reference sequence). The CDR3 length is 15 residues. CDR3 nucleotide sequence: TGTGCCAGCAGCGGAACCGGGACTGTTCCCTACGAGCAGTACTTC. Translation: CASSGTGTVPYEQYF.

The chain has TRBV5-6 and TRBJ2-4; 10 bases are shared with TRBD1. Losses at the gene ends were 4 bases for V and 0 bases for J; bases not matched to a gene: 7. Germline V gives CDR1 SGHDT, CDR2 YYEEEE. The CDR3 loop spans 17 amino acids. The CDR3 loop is CASSPGQGLLAKNIQYF. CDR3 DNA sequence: TGTGCCAGCAGCCCGGGACAGGGGCTTCTAGCCAAAAACATTCAGTACTTC.

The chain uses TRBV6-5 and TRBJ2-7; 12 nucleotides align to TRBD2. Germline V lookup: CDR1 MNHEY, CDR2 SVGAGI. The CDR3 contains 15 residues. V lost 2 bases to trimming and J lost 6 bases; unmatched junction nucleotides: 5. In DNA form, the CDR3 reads TGTGCCAGCAGTTACGCGACTAGCGGGAGAGTCGAGCAGTACTTC. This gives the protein CASSYATSGRVEQYF.

The CDR3 DNA is TGTGCCATCAGTGAGGAACAGGGGAGGAATCAGCCCCAGCATTTT. It encodes CAISEEQGRNQPQHF. This rearrangement joins TRBV10-3 to TRBJ1-5, with 7 bases fitting TRBD1. The V gene's germline CDR1 is ENHRY and CDR2 SYGVKD. Trimming at V came to 2 bases and at J to 4 bases, leaving 5 bases not matched to a gene. This CDR3 is 15 amino acids long.

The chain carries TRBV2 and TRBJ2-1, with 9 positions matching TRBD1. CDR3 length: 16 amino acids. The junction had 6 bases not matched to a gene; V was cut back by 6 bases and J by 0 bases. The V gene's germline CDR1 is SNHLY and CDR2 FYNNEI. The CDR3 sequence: CASRSTGGDSYNEQFF. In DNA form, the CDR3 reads TGTGCCAGCAGGTCGACAGGGGGAGACTCCTACAATGAGCAGTTCTTC.

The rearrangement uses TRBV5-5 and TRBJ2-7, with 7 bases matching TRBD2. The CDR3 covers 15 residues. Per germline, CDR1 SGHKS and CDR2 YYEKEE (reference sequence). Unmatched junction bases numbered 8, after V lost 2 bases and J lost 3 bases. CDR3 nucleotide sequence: TGTGCCAGCAGCTTCAATCCCGGGACTAACTACGAGCAGTACTTC. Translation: CASSFNPGTNYEQYF. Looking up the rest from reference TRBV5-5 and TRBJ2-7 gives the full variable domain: DAGVTQSPTHLIKTRGQQVTLRCSPISGHKSVSWYQQVLGQGPQFIFQYYEKEERGRGNFPDRFSARQFPNYSSELNVNALLLGDSALYLCASSFNPGTNYEQYFGPGTRLTVT.

The CDR3 sequence: CASTLPGGSYEQYF. The CDR3 bases are TGTGCCAGCACACTGCCGGGGGGGTCCTACGAGCAGTACTTC. The chain uses TRBV28 and TRBJ2-7; 8 bases align to TRBD2. J was trimmed by 1 base and V by 7 bases; bases with no gene match: 6. The CDR3 extends over 14 amino acids. Germline CDR1 MDHEN, CDR2 SYDVKM.

The CDR3 protein is CASISRGYGYTF. The DNA for the CDR3 is TGTGCCAGTATTAGTAGGGGGTATGGCTACACCTTC. The V call is TRBV19, the J call TRBJ1-2; D might be TRBD1 (6 bases). This CDR3 has 12 amino acids. Germline-derived CDR1 and CDR2 are LNHDA and SQIVND (reference sequence). V was cut by 7 bases and J by 5 bases, with 11 bases left in between.

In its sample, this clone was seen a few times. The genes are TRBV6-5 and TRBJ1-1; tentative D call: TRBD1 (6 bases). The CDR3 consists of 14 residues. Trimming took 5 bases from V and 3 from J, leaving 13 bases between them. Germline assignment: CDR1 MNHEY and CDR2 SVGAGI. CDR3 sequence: CASSQLGGDTEAFF. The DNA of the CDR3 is TGTGCCAGCAGTCAACTAGGGGGGGACACTGAAGCTTTCTTT.

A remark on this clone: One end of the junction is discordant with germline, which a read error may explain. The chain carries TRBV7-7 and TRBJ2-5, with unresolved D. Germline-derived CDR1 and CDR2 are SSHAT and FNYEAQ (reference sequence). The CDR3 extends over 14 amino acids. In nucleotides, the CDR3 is TGTGCTAGCAGCTTAGGAACTTATTTAGAGACCCAGTACTTC. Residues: CASSLGTYLETQYF.

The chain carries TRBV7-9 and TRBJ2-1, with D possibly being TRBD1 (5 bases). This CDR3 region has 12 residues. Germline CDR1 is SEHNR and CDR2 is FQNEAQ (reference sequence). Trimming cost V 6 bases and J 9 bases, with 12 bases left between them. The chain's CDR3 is CASRKGDPEQFF. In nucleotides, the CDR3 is TGTGCCAGCAGGAAAGGGGATCCTGAGCAGTTCTTC. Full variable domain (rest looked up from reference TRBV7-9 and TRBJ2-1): DTGVSQNPRHKITKRGQNVTFRCDPISEHNRLYWYRQTLGQGPEFLTYFQNEAQLEKSRLLSDRFSAERPKGSFSTLEIQRTEQGDSAMYLCASRKGDPEQFFGPGTRLTVL.

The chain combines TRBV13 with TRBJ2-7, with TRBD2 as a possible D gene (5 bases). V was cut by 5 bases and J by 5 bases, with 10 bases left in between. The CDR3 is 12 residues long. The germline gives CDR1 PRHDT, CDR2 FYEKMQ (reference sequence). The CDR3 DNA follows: TGTGCCAGCAGCCCTCTAGCTCACGAGCAGTACTTC. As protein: CASSPLAHEQYF.